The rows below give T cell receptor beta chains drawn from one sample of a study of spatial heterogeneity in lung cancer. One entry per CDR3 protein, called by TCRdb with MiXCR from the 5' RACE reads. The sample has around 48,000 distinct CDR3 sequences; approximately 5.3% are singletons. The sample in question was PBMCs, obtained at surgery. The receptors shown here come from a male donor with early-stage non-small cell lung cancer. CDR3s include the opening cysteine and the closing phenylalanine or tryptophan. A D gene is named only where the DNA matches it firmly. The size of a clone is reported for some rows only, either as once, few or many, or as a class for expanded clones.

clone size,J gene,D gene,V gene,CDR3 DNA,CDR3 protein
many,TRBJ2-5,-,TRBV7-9,TGTGCCAGCAGCTTAAACATCGGAGAGACCCAGTACTTC,CASSLNIGETQYF
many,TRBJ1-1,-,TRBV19,TGTGCCAGTACCGACCCCCCGTCGGGCACTGAAGCTTTCTTT,CASTDPPSGTEAFF
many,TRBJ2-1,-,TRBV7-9,TGTGCCAGCCTCTTCACCGGGCCAACCAAGGTGGATGAGCAGTTCTTC,CASLFTGPTKVDEQFF
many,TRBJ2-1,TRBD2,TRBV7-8,TGTGCCAGCAGCTTAGCCTTCGCGGGAGGGTACAATGAGCAGTTCTTC,CASSLAFAGGYNEQFF
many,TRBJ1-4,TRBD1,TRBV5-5,TGTGCCAGCAGCTTGGGACAGGGAGGAATTGAAAAACTGTTTTTT,CASSLGQGGIEKLFF
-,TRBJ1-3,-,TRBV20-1,TGCAGTGCTACCTCAGGCACCGGCCCTGGAAACACCATATATTTT,CSATSGTGPGNTIYF
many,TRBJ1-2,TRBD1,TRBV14,TGTGCCAGCAGCCAAGATCCAGGGGGCTTAGGAAACTATGGCTACACCTTC,CASSQDPGGLGNYGYTF
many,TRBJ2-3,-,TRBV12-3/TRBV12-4,TGTGCCAGCAGTTTATTTCGGTCTAGCACAGATACGCAGTATTTT,CASSLFRSSTDTQYF
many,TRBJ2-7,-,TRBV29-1,TGCAGCGTTGAAATTAACAGCAGCTCCTACGAGCAGTACTTC,CSVEINSSSYEQYF
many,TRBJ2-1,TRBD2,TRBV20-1,TGCAGTGCTTCTGGGAGCGGGAGTAAGGGTGAGCAGTTCTTC,CSASGSGSKGEQFF
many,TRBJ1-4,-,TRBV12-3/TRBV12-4,TGTGCCAGCAGTTTAGCGGAGGGGACGGGGCTGTTTTTT,CASSLAEGTGLFF
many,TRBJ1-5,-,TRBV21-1,TGTGCCAGCAGGCTCGGACAGAGTAATCAGCCCCAGCATTTT,CASRLGQSNQPQHF
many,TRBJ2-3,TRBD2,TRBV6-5,TGTGCCAGCAGTCAAGGACTAGCGGGGACCACAGATACGCAGTATTTT,CASSQGLAGTTDTQYF
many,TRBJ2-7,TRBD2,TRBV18,TGTGCCAGCTCACCCATTGGACTAGCGGCCAACGAGCAGTACTTC,CASSPIGLAANEQYF
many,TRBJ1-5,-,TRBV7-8,TGTGCCAGCAGCTTAGCAATAAGGGGATCTCAGCCCCAGCATTTT,CASSLAIRGSQPQHF
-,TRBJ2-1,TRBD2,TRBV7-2,TGTGCCAGCAGCTTAGGGGGCGGGGGAGTGAATGAGCAGTTCTTC,CASSLGGGGVNEQFF
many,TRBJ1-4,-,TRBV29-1,TGCAGCGTTCTCGTTAATGAAAAACTGTTTTTT,CSVLVNEKLFF
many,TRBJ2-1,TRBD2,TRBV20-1,TGCAGTGCTAGAACTCCCCCGGGGCGGCTAGCGGGAGTCTCGAGCACCTACAATGAGCAGTTCTTC,CSARTPPGRLAGVSSTYNEQFF
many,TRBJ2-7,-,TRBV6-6,TGTGCCAGCAGTTACGTGGAGGGGAACGCCGAGCAGTACTTC,CASSYVEGNAEQYF
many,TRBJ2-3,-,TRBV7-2,TGTGCCAGCAGCACCAGACTAGGATCGGATACGCAGTATTTT,CASSTRLGSDTQYF
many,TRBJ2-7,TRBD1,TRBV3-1,TGTGCCAGCAGCCCCCGGGACAGGGGTGACGAGCAGTACTTC,CASSPRDRGDEQYF
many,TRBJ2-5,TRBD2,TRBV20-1,TGCAGTGCTCGGAGGGCGGCGGGAGGCCGAGAGACCCAGTACTTC,CSARRAAGGRETQYF
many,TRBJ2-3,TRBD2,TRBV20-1,TGCAGTGCTACTAGCGGGAGACGGACAGATACGCAGTATTTT,CSATSGRRTDTQYF
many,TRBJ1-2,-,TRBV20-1,TGCAGTGCCACCTTTTTCCTGGGCGGCTACACCTTC,CSATFFLGGYTF
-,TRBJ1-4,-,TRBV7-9,TGTGCCAGCAGGGGCAGGGAGAATGAAAAACTGTTTTTT,CASRGRENEKLFF
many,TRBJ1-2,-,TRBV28,TGTGCCAGCAGTCCCGCTATGGGCTATGGCTACACCTTC,CASSPAMGYGYTF
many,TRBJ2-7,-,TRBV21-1,TGTGCCAGCAGCAAAACCTACGAGCAGTACTTC,CASSKTYEQYF
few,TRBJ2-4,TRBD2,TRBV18,TGTGCCAGCTCACCAAAAGGGACTAGCGGGAGGGCTGCCAAAAACATTCAGTACTTC,CASSPKGTSGRAAKNIQYF
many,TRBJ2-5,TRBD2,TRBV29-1,TGCAGCGTTGAAAAGGTAGCGGGTACCTCCCAAGAGACCCAGTACTTC,CSVEKVAGTSQETQYF
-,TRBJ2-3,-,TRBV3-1,TGTGCCAGCAGCCAAACAGGTGGTACAGATACGCAGTATTTT,CASSQTGGTDTQYF
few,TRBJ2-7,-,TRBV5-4,TGTGCCAGCAGCTTGGGTGGTCAGTTAGGCTACGAGCAGTACTTC,CASSLGGQLGYEQYF
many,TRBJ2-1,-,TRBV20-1,TGCAGTGCTAGAGATTACGACTCCTACAATGAGCAGTTCTTC,CSARDYDSYNEQFF
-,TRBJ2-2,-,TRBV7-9,TGTGCCAGCAGCCCAACCCAGGACAGTTCGGACACCGGGGAGCTGTTTTTT,CASSPTQDSSDTGELFF
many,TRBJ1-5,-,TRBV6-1,TGTGCCAGCAGAAAGGGAGATAGCAATCAGCCCCAGCATTTT,CASRKGDSNQPQHF
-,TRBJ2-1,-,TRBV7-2,TGTGCCAGCAGCTCCCTAGTGTCACTAGAGCAGTTCTTC,CASSSLVSLEQFF
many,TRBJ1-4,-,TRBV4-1,TGCGCCAGCAGCCAAGATTATTTGAGCGGAAACGGCCAGGGACTGTTTTTT,CASSQDYLSGNGQGLFF
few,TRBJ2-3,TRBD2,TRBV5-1,TGCGCCAGCAGCCTGGAGGGACTAGGAGGAGATACGCAGTATTTT,CASSLEGLGGDTQYF
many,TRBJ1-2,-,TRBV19,TGTGCCAGCACTCGCGCTCGGAGGGATTATGGCTACACCTTC,CASTRARRDYGYTF
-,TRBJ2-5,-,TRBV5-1,TGCGCCAGCAGCTCTATGACTAGGGCTGAGACCCAGTACTTC,CASSSMTRAETQYF
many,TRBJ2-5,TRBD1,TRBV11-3,TGTGCCAGCAGCCTAGGGACAGACAACCAAGAGACCCAGTACTTC,CASSLGTDNQETQYF